The 27 T cell receptor beta chains below were found in one sample sequenced in a study of molecular identifiers for immune sequencing clone quantification. TCRdb recomputed calls from the PCR reads with MiXCR, one row per CDR3 protein. Among more than 450,000 distinct CDR3 sequences listed, about 22% were seen once. The sequencing sample was made of naive CD8+ T cells from blood, with Jurkat cell RNA spiked in. Subset here: FACS-sorted CD8+CD4-CCR7+CD45RA+ naive T cells. Receptors were obtained from a human donor in good health. Some libraries in this study had Jurkat cell RNA spiked in.

The rearrangement joins TRBV7-9 to TRBJ1-1; D perhaps matches TRBD1 (6 bases). Germline loops: CDR1 SEHNR, CDR2 FQNEAQ (reference sequence). Trimming removed 1 base from V and 1 base from J, with 16 bases in between. The CDR3 has 17 residues. DNA for the CDR3: TGTGCCAGCAGCTTAGTTGGTTTGGGGACACAGAACACTGAAGCTTTCTTT. Translated: CASSLVGLGTQNTEAFF.

The count of this clonotype is one. The junction and the germline gene differ at one end; a read error may be behind it. V usage is TRBV20-1 and J usage is TRBJ2-7; tentatively, D is TRBD2 (7 bases). In germline, CDR1 is DFQATT, CDR2 SNEGSKA (reference sequence). The CDR3 loop spans 15 amino acids. This chain's CDR3 is CSARDVVGGGYEQHF. CDR3 in DNA: TGCAGTGCTAGAGACGTCGTTGGCGGGGGCTACGAGCAGCACTTC.

A few counts support this clonotype. This chain uses TRBV4-3 with TRBJ2-4, with a weak D call TRBD1 (6 bases). The V and J ends lost 0 bases and 7 bases respectively, with 16 bases between them. The germline CDR1 and CDR2 sequences are LGHNA and YSLEER. CDR3 length: 16 residues. The CDR3 spells CASSQDSRGGENIQYF. CDR3 nucleotides: TGCGCCAGCAGCCAAGATTCTCGAGGGGGAGAGAACATTCAGTACTTC.

The sample holds one count of this clonotype. The rearrangement links TRBV7-9 to TRBJ2-7; tentatively, D is TRBD2 (6 bases). CDR3 length equals 14 residues. Trimming removed 7 bases from V and 6 bases from J, with 19 bases in between. Germline V CDR1 and CDR2: SEHNR, FQNEAQ (reference sequence). The CDR3 nucleotides read TGTGCCAGCACCCCGTCTGGAGCGGGTAGCGAGCAGTACTTC. Protein: CASTPSGAGSEQYF.

With respect to this clonotype: A much more abundant neighbour one base away suggests this may be a read error. The V call is TRBV29-1, the J call TRBJ2-7; 13 nucleotides agree with TRBD2. The CDR3 length is 14 residues. Germline-derived CDR1 and CDR2 are SQVTM and ANQGSEA. V was clipped by 7 bases and J by 3 bases; unmatched bases: 6. The chain's CDR3 is CSARTSGSFYEQYF. CDR3 DNA: TGCAGCGCTAGGACTAGCGGGAGTTTCTACGAGCAGTACTTC.

This clonotype has ten or more counts. V usage is TRBV29-1 and J usage is TRBJ2-7, with TRBD1 as a possible D gene (6 bases). V was trimmed by 1 base and J by 2 bases, leaving 12 bases between them. There are 14 residues in the CDR3. Germline CDR1 SQVTM, CDR2 ANQGSEA. CDR3 in DNA: TGCAGCGTTGAAGGGGGGCGCAGACCCTACGAGCAGTACTTC. Protein product: CSVEGGRRPYEQYF.

The CDR3 here is CASSGRETFYEQYF. CDR3 DNA sequence: TGTGCCAGCAGCGGACGGGAGACCTTCTACGAGCAGTACTTC. The rearrangement links TRBV7-2 to TRBJ2-7, with D perhaps matching TRBD2 (6 bases). From germline, CDR1 is SGHTA and CDR2 FQGNSA. Trimming left V 5 bases short and J 3 bases short, with 14 bases between. The CDR3 runs to 14 residues. Variable domain in full (rest from reference TRBV7-2 and TRBJ2-7): GAGVSQSPSNKVTEKGKDVELRCDPISGHTALYWYRQSLGQGLEFLIYFQGNSAPDKSGLPSDRFSAERTGGSVSTLTIQRTQQEDSAVYLCASSGRETFYEQYFGPGTRLTVT.

This clonotype was seen only a few times. This chain links TRBV27 with TRBJ2-5; no clear D. The CDR3 consists of 14 residues. The germline V gene encodes CDR1 MNHEY and CDR2 SMNVEV (reference sequence). Trimming cost V 2 bases and J 5 bases, with 12 bases left between them. This CDR3 reads CASSLAPPAETQYF. DNA of the CDR3: TGTGCCAGCAGTTTAGCACCCCCCGCTGAGACCCAGTACTTC.

This clonotype was seen more than once but under ten times. The rearrangement joins TRBV6-5 to TRBJ2-3; D uncertain. Trimming pared 7 bases from V and 3 bases from J, leaving 11 bases between. CDR1 is MNHEY, CDR2 SVGAGI, per germline. There are 13 residues in the CDR3. CDR3 sequence (DNA): TGTGCCAGCACCTCCATAGGTACAGATACGCAGTATTTT. Translation: CASTSIGTDTQYF.

This clonotype was found a few times. J is TRBJ2-5 and V is TRBV7-9; D call uncertain. Germline V gives CDR1 SEHNR, CDR2 FQNEAQ (reference sequence). The CDR3 is made up of 16 amino acids. The V gene lost 5 bases and the J gene lost 2 bases, with 18 bases spanning the gap. CDR3 in amino acids: CASSPNRSPGQETQYF. CDR3 DNA sequence: TGTGCCAGCAGCCCCAACCGGTCGCCCGGTCAAGAGACCCAGTACTTC.

Points on this clonotype: A much more abundant neighbour one base away suggests this may be a read error. This rearrangement joins TRBV4-3 to TRBJ2-3; a weak D match, TRBD1 (5 bases). The V gene's germline CDR1 is LGHNA and CDR2 YSLEER. This CDR3 is 16 amino acids long. The CDR3 DNA reads TGCGCCAGCAGCCAAGATTGGCAGGGCATCACAAATACGCAGTATTTT. Its protein product is CASSQDWQGITNTQYF.

On this clonotype: A much larger clone differs by one base, so this may be a read error. The chain couples TRBV4-2 to TRBJ1-1; D ambiguous. V was shortened by 0 bases and J by 3 bases, with 14 bases between the two germline ends. The germline V gene has CDR1 LGHNA and CDR2 YNFKEQ. The CDR3 is 16 residues long. CDR3 sequence: CASSQEGVIVDTEAFF. The CDR3 DNA reads as TGTGCCAGCAGCCAAGAAGGAGTTATTGTCGACACTGAAGCTTTCTTT.

This clonotype was observed a single time. The junction departs from germline at one end; a sequencing error may be responsible. The chain joins TRBV7-3 to TRBJ2-1; D is uncertain. The CDR3 consists of 17 residues. Germline V lookup: CDR1 SGHTA, CDR2 FQGTGA. Here the CDR3 DNA reads TGTACCAGCAGCTTAAGTTGTCTTCACAGCTCCTACAATGAGCAGTTCTTC. Its translation: CTSSLSCLHSSYNEQFF.

This clonotype has a handful of counts. The rearrangement uses TRBV27 and TRBJ2-7; no reliable D call. CDR1 is MNHEY, CDR2 SMNVEV, per germline (reference sequence). The V and J ends lost 6 bases and 3 bases respectively, with 15 bases between them. The CDR3 consists of 14 residues. CDR3 DNA sequence: TGTGCCAGCAGCCCGTATTCCGATCACTACGAGCAGTACTTC. This gives the protein CASSPYSDHYEQYF.

This clonotype was seen a few times. V and J are TRBV9 and TRBJ2-3, with TRBD2 matching over 10 bases. J lost 0 bases, V lost 3 bases, and 4 bases had no gene match. Germline CDR1 SGDLS, CDR2 YYNGEE. The CDR3 is 16 amino acids. The CDR3 DNA follows: TGTGCCAGCAGCGCTAGCGGGGGCTCTAGCACAGATACGCAGTATTTT. Encoded protein: CASSASGGSSTDTQYF.

This clonotype has only a few counts. V is TRBV6-1 and J is TRBJ1-3; tentative D call: TRBD1 (5 bases). Germline CDR1 is MNHNS and CDR2 is SASEGT. The germline V and J ends were trimmed by 5 bases and 1 base, with 9 bases remaining between them. The CDR3 extends over 14 amino acids. CDR3 coding DNA: TGTGCCAGCAGTCATCAGGGTTCTGGAAACACCATATATTTT. Encoded protein: CASSHQGSGNTIYF.

This clonotype was counted many times. The genes are TRBV4-3 and TRBJ1-2, with D perhaps TRBD1 (5 bases). CDR1 and CDR2 (germline): LGHNA, YSLEER. Trimming took 0 bases from V and 4 from J, leaving 12 bases between them. The CDR3 loop spans 15 amino acids. The CDR3 is CASSQDRTGAYGYTF. CDR3 sequence (DNA): TGCGCCAGCAGCCAAGATCGAACAGGTGCCTATGGCTACACCTTC.

This clonotype came up many times. V is TRBV7-6 and J is TRBJ2-4; perhaps TRBD2 as D (5 bases). CDR1 is SGHVS and CDR2 is FNYEAQ in the germline V gene. Trimming stripped 5 bases from V and 4 bases from J, with 12 bases between. The CDR3 is made up of 14 amino acids. CDR3 coding DNA: TGTGCCAGCAGCCCGGCGGGTTCAAAAAACATTCAGTACTTC. It is translated as CASSPAGSKNIQYF.

This clonotype was detected ten times or more. The V and J genes are TRBV30 and TRBJ1-1; TRBD1 aligns across 11 bases. Per germline, CDR1 GTSNPN and CDR2 SVGIG (reference sequence). The CDR3 spans 14 residues. The junction had 6 bases not matched to a gene; V was cut back by 5 bases and J by 4 bases. The CDR3 DNA follows: TGTGCCTGGGACCCGGGACAGGGGGGCACTGAAGCTTTCTTT. Amino acid sequence: CAWDPGQGGTEAFF.

A note on this clonotype: The CDR3 does not end in the conserved phenylalanine or tryptophan, so this is likely a read error. The chain recombines TRBV7-9 with TRBJ2-1; D is unclear. Germline V CDR1 and CDR2: SEHNR, FQNEAQ (reference sequence). The V and J ends lost 1 base and 2 bases respectively, with 6 bases between them. The CDR3 has 14 residues. CDR3 loop: CASSLGDTYNEQFS. The CDR3 nucleotides are TGTGCCAGCAGCTTAGGTGACACCTACAATGAGCAGTTCTCC.

The table lists this clonotype with a few counts. This chain uses TRBV27 with TRBJ2-2, with D uncertain. The V end lost 3 bases, the J end lost 2 bases, and 7 bases lay between the germline ends. Germline V gene data show CDR1 as MNHEY and CDR2 as SMNVEV (reference sequence). The CDR3 loop spans 14 amino acids. The CDR3 reads CASSFGYNTGELFF. The CDR3 coding sequence is TGTGCCAGCAGTTTTGGCTATAACACCGGGGAGCTGTTTTTT.

The chain couples TRBV2 to TRBJ2-1; the match to TRBD2 covers 11 bases. CDR1 is SNHLY, CDR2 FYNNEI, per germline. V lost 6 bases, J lost 9 bases, and 16 bases stayed unmatched. This CDR3 spans 17 amino acids. The CDR3 DNA follows: TGTGCCAGCAGGGATCTCTTCACTAGCGGGAGTCTTGGTGAGCAGTTCTTC. Translated: CASRDLFTSGSLGEQFF.

This clonotype was recorded many times. The V and J genes are TRBV4-1 and TRBJ2-5, with 7 bases identical to TRBD1. The V gene end was trimmed by 4 bases and the J gene end by 3 bases; junction bases not matched to a gene: 14. The germline gives CDR1 MGHRA, CDR2 YSYEKL. The CDR3 runs to 17 residues. This chain's CDR3 is CASSPLFDRVGEETQYF. The CDR3 DNA follows: TGCGCCAGCAGCCCACTATTCGACAGGGTAGGGGAAGAGACCCAGTACTTC.

The chain employs TRBV4-3 and TRBJ2-7; D possibly uses TRBD1 or TRBD2 (6 bases each). Germline V gene lookup returns CDR1 LGHNA and CDR2 YSLEER. Trimming left V 0 bases short and J 4 bases short, with 16 bases between. The CDR3 sequence is 16 residues long. The DNA for the CDR3 is TGCGCCAGCAGCCAAGATCGTGGAGGGGACAAATACGAGCAGTACTTC. Its translation: CASSQDRGGDKYEQYF.

This chain links TRBV4-1 with TRBJ2-5, with D perhaps assigned TRBD1 or TRBD2 (7 bases each). From germline, CDR1 is MGHRA and CDR2 YSYEKL. The ends were cut back, 1 base at V and 5 bases at J, with 11 bases in the middle. CDR3 length: 14 amino acids. CDR3 loop: CASSQAGGQETQYF. The CDR3 nucleotides read TGCGCCAGCAGCCAAGCGGGGGGACAGGAGACCCAGTACTTC.

About this clonotype: A much larger clone differs from this one at a single base, so this may be a read error. The genes are TRBV27 and TRBJ1-4; D might be TRBD1 (6 bases). CDR1 and CDR2 (germline): MNHEY, SMNVEV (reference sequence). This CDR3 comprises 12 residues. CDR3 DNA: TGTGCCAGCAGGGGGGCAGATGAAAAACTGGTTTTT. Its translation is CASRGADEKLVF.

This clonotype has a handful of counts. The V call is TRBV27, the J call TRBJ1-5, with 7 bases aligning to TRBD1. Germline V gene data show CDR1 as MNHEY and CDR2 as SMNVEV (reference sequence). J lost 7 bases, V lost 2 bases, and 5 bases had no gene match. This CDR3 comprises 14 residues. This CDR3 reads CASSLQGEDQPQHF. In DNA form, the CDR3 reads TGTGCCAGCAGTTTACAGGGGGAAGACCAGCCCCAGCATTTT.